This TCR beta chain emerged from a study of beta chain bispecific antibodies for T cell cancers. As for the study in general: Sequenced cells survived coculture with leukemia lines plus bispecific antibodies. Study-wide points: Most targeted TRBV signal came from the leukemia cell line cells, not normal T cells. Anti-TRBV12 exposure, compared with anti-CD19, reduced the TRBV12-3 proportion of TRBV signal by around 99%.

T cells were expanded from blood mononuclear cells for 3 to 4 days with anti-CD3 OKT3 or CD3/CD28 beads. The CDR3 runs to 14 residues. The germline V gene encodes CDR1 MNHEY and CDR2 SVGAGI. With 6 bases clipped from V and 4 bases from J, the junction kept 6 bases outside the gene matches. TCRdb processed the 5' RACE reads anew with MiXCR; each CDR3 protein has one entry. This sample has about 20,000 distinct CDR3 sequences, with about 2% found just once. This clonotype showed up many times. Its matching antigen is unknown. The chain couples TRBV6-5 to TRBJ2-1, with 7 bases fitting TRBD1. The clonotype originates from a human donor in good health. Some clones in this sample may be carry-over from other donors' samples. The specimen comprised healthy donor T cells cultured with leukemia cells, sampled from a culture containing a bispecific antibody targeting TCR Vbeta12. CDR3 loop: CASRGTAPYNEQFF. In DNA form, the CDR3 reads TGTGCCAGCAGGGGGACAGCTCCGTACAATGAGCAGTTCTTC.